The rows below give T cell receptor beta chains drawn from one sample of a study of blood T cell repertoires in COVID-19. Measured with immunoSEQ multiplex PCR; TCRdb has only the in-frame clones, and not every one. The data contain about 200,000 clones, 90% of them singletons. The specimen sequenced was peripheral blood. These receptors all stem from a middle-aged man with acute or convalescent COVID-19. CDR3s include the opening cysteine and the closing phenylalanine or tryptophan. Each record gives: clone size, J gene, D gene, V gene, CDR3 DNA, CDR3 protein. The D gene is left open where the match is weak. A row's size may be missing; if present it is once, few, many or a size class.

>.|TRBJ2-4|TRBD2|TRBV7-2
TGTGCCAGCAGCTTAGTAGGGAGCGGGGGCAGGAAAAACATTCAGTACTTC
CASSLVGSGGRKNIQYF
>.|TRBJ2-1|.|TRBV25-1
TGTGCCAGCAGTGAATCAGGGGGGACAAACAATGAGCAGTTCTTC
CASSESGGTNNEQFF
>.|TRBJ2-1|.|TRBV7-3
TGTGCCAGCAGCCCCCGGGTTATGGGTACAGGATACAATGAGCAGTTCTTC
CASSPRVMGTGYNEQFF
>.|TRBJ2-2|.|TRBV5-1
TGCGCCAGCAGCTTGGCGCAGGGGAGAACCGGGGAGCTGTTTTTT
CASSLAQGRTGELFF
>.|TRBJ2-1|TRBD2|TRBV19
TGTGCCAGTAGCCTACCGGGACTAGCGGCTGAGCAGTTCTTC
CASSLPGLAAEQFF
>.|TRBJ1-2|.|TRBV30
TGTGCCTGGAACTTAATAACAGACTATGGCTACACCTTC
CAWNLITDYGYTF
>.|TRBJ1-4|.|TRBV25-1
TGTGCCAGCAGTGGCGTTCGGGGGGGGCCTAATGAAAAACTGTTTTTT
CASSGVRGGPNEKLFF
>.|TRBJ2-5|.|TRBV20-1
TGCAGTGCTAGCGACCAAGAGACCCAGTACTTC
CSASDQETQYF
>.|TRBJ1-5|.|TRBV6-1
TGTGCCAGCAGTGAAGTCGAGGGAAATCAGCCCCAGCATTTT
CASSEVEGNQPQHF
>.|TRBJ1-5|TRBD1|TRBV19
TGTGCCAGTAGTATCGAGGACAGGGTCCCCCATCAGCCCCAGCATTTT
CASSIEDRVPHQPQHF
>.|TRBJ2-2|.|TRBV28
TGTGCCAGCCGCCGCGTGACTCCTACCGGGGAGCTGTTTTTT
CASRRVTPTGELFF
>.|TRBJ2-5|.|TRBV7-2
TGTGCCAGCAGCTTAGCGCTGGGGAGTTTAAGGCAAGAGACCCAGTACTTC
CASSLALGSLRQETQYF
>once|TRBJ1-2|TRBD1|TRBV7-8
TGTGCCAGCAGCTCCGTGGACAGGTCAGGACTCTATGGCTACACCTTC
CASSSVDRSGLYGYTF
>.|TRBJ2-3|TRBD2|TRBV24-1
TGTGCCACCGAAACAGAGACTAGCGGGGGGGCAAGGGATACGCAGTATTTT
CATETETSGGARDTQYF
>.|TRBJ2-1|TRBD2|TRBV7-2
TGTGCCAGCAGCTTAGGTGGTAGCGGGAACTACAATGAGCAGTTCTTC
CASSLGGSGNYNEQFF
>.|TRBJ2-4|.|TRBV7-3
TGTGCCAGCAGCTTAATGGCGGCTGCTCCCGAAATCGTTCAGTACTTC
CASSLMAAAPEIVQYF
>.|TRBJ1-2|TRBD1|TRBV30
TGTGCCTGGAGTGTAACCCGGACAGGGAGATGGGGCTACACCTTC
CAWSVTRTGRWGYTF
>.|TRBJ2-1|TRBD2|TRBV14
TGTGCCAGCAGCTCCCCGCTGAGCGGGAGGGCAAATGAGCAGTTCTTC
CASSSPLSGRANEQFF
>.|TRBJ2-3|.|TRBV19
TGTGCCAGTAGCCAATTGGATACGCAGTATTTT
CASSQLDTQYF
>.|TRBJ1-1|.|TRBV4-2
TGTGCCAGCAGCCAGGAGGCCAAAACTGAAGCTTTCTTT
CASSQEAKTEAFF
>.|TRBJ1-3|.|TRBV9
TGTGCCAGCAGCGTAGCTGGCGGTCCGAACTCTGGAAACACCATATATTTT
CASSVAGGPNSGNTIYF
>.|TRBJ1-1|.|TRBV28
TGTGCCAGCAGCCAACAAGGGGGGAACACTGAAGCTTTCTTT
CASSQQGGNTEAFF
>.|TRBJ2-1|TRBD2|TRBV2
TGTGCCAGCAGAAACCCTAGCGGGAGGGGAAATGAGCAGTTCTTC
CASRNPSGRGNEQFF
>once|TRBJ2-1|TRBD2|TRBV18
TGTGCCAGCTCACCGGGACTAGCGGGGAGGAATGAGCAGTTCTTC
CASSPGLAGRNEQFF
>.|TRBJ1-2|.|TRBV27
TGTGCCAGCAGTTCGGGAACAGGGAGGGGTGGCTACACCTTC
CASSSGTGRGGYTF
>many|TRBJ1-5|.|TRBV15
TGTGCCACCAGCAGAGCCCAAGGAGGGCAGGCTAATCAGCCCCAGCATTTT
CATSRAQGGQANQPQHF
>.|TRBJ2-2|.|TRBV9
TGTGCCAGCAGCGTAAGGACTACTCCGAACACCGGGGAGCTGTTTTTT
CASSVRTTPNTGELFF
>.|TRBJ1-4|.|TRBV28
TGTGCCAGCAGTTTCCAACAAGACAGCTTATCAATGGGAAAACTGTTTTTT
CASSFQQDSLSMGKLFF
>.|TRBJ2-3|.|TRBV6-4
TGTGCCAGCAGTGCCGACAAACTCACAGATACGCAGTATTTT
CASSADKLTDTQYF
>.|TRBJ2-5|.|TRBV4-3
TGCGCCAGCAGCCCTGGGGGGACAGCCCAAGAGACCCAGTACTTC
CASSPGGTAQETQYF
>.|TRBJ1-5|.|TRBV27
TGTGCCAGCAGTTTCGGGGGAAGGAGCAATCAGCCCCAGCATTTT
CASSFGGRSNQPQHF
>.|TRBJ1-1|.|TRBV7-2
TGTGCCAGCAGCTTACAAGGGGGGAACACTGAAGCTTTCTTT
CASSLQGGNTEAFF
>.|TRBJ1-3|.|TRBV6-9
TGTGCCAGCAGATCCACCTTCGGGTCCTTCCAAGGAAACACCATATATTTT
CASRSTFGSFQGNTIYF
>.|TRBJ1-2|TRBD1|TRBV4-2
TGTGCCAGCAGCCAAGATTACGAACAGGGGGGCTATGGCTACACCTTC
CASSQDYEQGGYGYTF
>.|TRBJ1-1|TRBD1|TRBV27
TGTGCCAGCAGTGCGACAGGGGGCGCGGGTGAAGCTTTCTTT
CASSATGGAGEAFF
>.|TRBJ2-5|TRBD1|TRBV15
TGTGCCACCAGCAGTGACAGGGTGGGGACCCAGTACTTC
CATSSDRVGTQYF
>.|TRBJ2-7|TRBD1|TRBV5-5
TGTGCCAGCAGCGCTCGCGGACAGGGATACGAGCAGTACTTC
CASSARGQGYEQYF
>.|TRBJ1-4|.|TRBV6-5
TGTGCCAGCAGAAGTGGACAACGAAATGAAAAACTGTTTTTT
CASRSGQRNEKLFF
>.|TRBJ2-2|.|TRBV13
TGTGCCAGCAGCCCGCGGAGGGGCTCGGGCACCGGGGAGCTGTTTTTT
CASSPRRGSGTGELFF
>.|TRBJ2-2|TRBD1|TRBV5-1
TGCGCCAGCAGCTTGACCGACAGGGTTACCGGGGAGCTGTTTTTT
CASSLTDRVTGELFF
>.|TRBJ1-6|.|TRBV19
TGTGCCAGTAGTATTCGGCGGGAGACCGGATCACCCCTCCACTTT
CASSIRRETGSPLHF
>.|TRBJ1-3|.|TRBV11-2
TGTGCCAGCAGCTTAGTCCCCCGCGGGGGCTCTGGAAACACCATATATTTT
CASSLVPRGGSGNTIYF
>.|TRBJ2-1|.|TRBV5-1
TGCGCCAGCAGCCCTCTTAAGAGGTATGAGCAGTTCTTC
CASSPLKRYEQFF
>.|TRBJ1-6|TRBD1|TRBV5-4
TGTGCCAGCAGCTTGGGGGCCCGGGACAGGATTAATTCACCCCTCCACTTT
CASSLGARDRINSPLHF
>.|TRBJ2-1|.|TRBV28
TGTGCCAGCGGGAGGTCCTTATACAATGAGCAGTTCTTC
CASGRSLYNEQFF
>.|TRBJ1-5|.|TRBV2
TGTGCCAGCGGCGGACAGTCCCCCAATCAGCCCCAGCATTTT
CASGGQSPNQPQHF
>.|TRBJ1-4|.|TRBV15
TGTGCCACCAGCAGACTACAGGGCGTAGAAAAACTGTTTTTT
CATSRLQGVEKLFF
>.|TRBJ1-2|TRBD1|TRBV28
TGTGCCAGCAGTTTAAGCGGGGCCGGGACAGGGTATGGCTACACCTTC
CASSLSGAGTGYGYTF
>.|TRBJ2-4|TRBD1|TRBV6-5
TGTGCCAGCAGAAAGGACAGGCTCAAGAGAAACATTCAGTACTTC
CASRKDRLKRNIQYF
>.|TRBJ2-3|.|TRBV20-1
TGCAGTGCTAGTGTCGCGCGGGTGCCGCGCACAGATACGCAGTATTTT
CSASVARVPRTDTQYF
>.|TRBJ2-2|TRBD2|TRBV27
TGTGCCAGCAGTTTGACTAGCGGGAGAATTACCGGGGAGCTGTTTTTT
CASSLTSGRITGELFF
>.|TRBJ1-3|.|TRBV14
TGTGCCAGCAGCGTACAGGGTGCTGGAAACACCATATATTTT
CASSVQGAGNTIYF
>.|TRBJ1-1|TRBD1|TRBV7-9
TGTGCCAGCAGCCCACTAGACAGGGGAGGAAGCACTGAAGCTTTCTTT
CASSPLDRGGSTEAFF